The 18 T cell receptor beta chains presented below share a single source sample, sequenced in a study of shared clonotypes between healthy human individuals. Only in-frame clones appear in the TCRdb table, and some are missing; sequencing was by immunoSEQ multiplex PCR. The table has under 750,000 clones, 55% to 80% seen once. The sample comprised memory CD4+ T cells sorted from blood. Noted subset: CD45RA-negative fraction. Source of these receptors: a woman aged 25 to 45 in good health.

The rearrangement links TRBV30 to TRBJ2-7; 9 positions agree with TRBD2. With V trimmed by 4 bases and J by 3 bases, 10 bases remained unmatched. The germline V gene encodes CDR1 GTSNPN and CDR2 SVGIG (reference sequence). The CDR3 length is 15 residues. This chain's CDR3 is CAWTTSGNPLYEQYF. CDR3 DNA: TGTGCCTGGACGACTAGCGGAAACCCCCTCTACGAGCAGTACTTC. Full variable domain (remainder filled in from reference TRBV30 and TRBJ2-7): SQTIHQWPATLVQPVGSPLSLECTVEGTSNPNLYWYRQAAGRGLQLLFYSVGIGQISSEVPQNLSASRPQDRQFILSSKKLLLSDSGFYLCAWTTSGNPLYEQYFGPGTRLTVT.

This clone has only a few counts. V usage is TRBV5-1 and J usage is TRBJ1-1; 11 nucleotides agree with TRBD1. Trimming took 7 bases from V and 4 from J; bases not matched to a gene: 6. Germline CDR1 is SGHRS and CDR2 is YFSETQ. This CDR3 contains 14 residues. CDR3 region: CASRIGTGGTEAFF. The CDR3 nucleotides read TGCGCCAGCCGGATCGGGACAGGGGGCACTGAAGCTTTCTTT.

The V and J genes are TRBV29-1 and TRBJ2-7; possibly TRBD1 for D (6 bases). Germline-derived CDR1 and CDR2 are SQVTM and ANQGSEA. V dropped 8 bases and J dropped 6 bases, with 17 bases sitting between them. The CDR3 length is 12 residues. CDR3: CSTTTTGFEQYF. CDR3 sequence (DNA): TGCAGCACAACAACAACAGGGTTCGAGCAGTACTTC.

The chain combines TRBV28 with TRBJ2-7; D is uncertain. The V gene's germline CDR1 is MDHEN and CDR2 SYDVKM. The CDR3 sequence is 12 residues long. The V end lost 5 bases, the J end lost 7 bases, and 12 bases lay between the germline ends. The CDR3 region has the DNA TGTGCCAGCAGTCCCCCCCGTATGGAGCAGTACTTC. Its protein product is CASSPPRMEQYF. Combining the CDR3 with reference TRBV28 and TRBJ2-7 gives the whole variable domain DVKVTQSSRYLVKRTGEKVFLECVQDMDHENMFWYRQDPGLGLRLIYFSYDVKMKEKGDIPEGYSVSREKKERFSLILESASTNQTSMYLCASSPPRMEQYFGPGTRLTVT.

The rearrangement links TRBV4-1 to TRBJ1-5, with TRBD1 identical over 12 bases. CDR1 and CDR2 from the germline V gene are MGHRA and YSYEKL. This CDR3 spans 17 amino acids. With V trimmed by 1 base and J by 5 bases, 6 bases remained unmatched. CDR3: CASSQVTGQGADQPQHF. CDR3 DNA sequence: TGCGCCAGCAGCCAAGTAACGGGACAGGGGGCAGATCAGCCCCAGCATTTT.

This clone was recorded only once. The chain uses TRBV2 and TRBJ2-1; 11 nucleotides match TRBD2. The V gene end was trimmed by 6 bases and the J gene end by 6 bases; junction bases not matched to a gene: 7. CDR3 size: 15 residues. Germline V gives CDR1 SNHLY, CDR2 FYNNEI. Here the CDR3 DNA reads TGTGCCAGCAGAGCTGGGACTAGCGGACGCAATGAGCAGTTCTTC. Translated: CASRAGTSGRNEQFF.

The chain has TRBV2 and TRBJ1-2; possibly TRBD1 for D (5 bases). Germline assignment: CDR1 SNHLY and CDR2 FYNNEI. CDR3 length: 15 residues. Trimming cost V 5 bases and J 2 bases, with 15 bases left between them. CDR3 sequence: CASSYRRDANYGYTF. Here the CDR3 DNA reads TGTGCCAGCAGTTACCGCCGGGACGCCAACTATGGCTACACCTTC.

The V gene is TRBV5-1, the J gene TRBJ2-1; D remains ambiguous. V was clipped by 0 bases and J by 1 base, with 11 bases between them. CDR1 is SGHRS, CDR2 YFSETQ, per germline. There are 16 residues in the CDR3. The DNA for the CDR3 is TGCGCCAGCAGCTTGGGAGTGGTGGGGTCCTACAATGAGCAGTTCTTC. Its protein is CASSLGVVGSYNEQFF.

The chain recombines TRBV18 with TRBJ2-7, with TRBD2 as a possible D gene (5 bases). V was pared by 6 bases and J by 4 bases, with 16 bases between. The CDR3 sequence is 14 residues long. In germline, CDR1 is KGHSH, CDR2 LQKENI. CDR3 residues: CASSFQAGPYEQYF. CDR3 DNA: TGTGCCAGCTCTTTTCAGGCGGGCCCTTACGAGCAGTACTTC.

This clone was detected only once. The J gene is TRBJ2-2, the V gene TRBV12-5; D not resolved. Germline CDR1 is LGHNT and CDR2 is FRNRAP. The CDR3 totals 13 residues. The ends were cut back, 2 bases at V and 6 bases at J, with 7 bases in the middle. This chain's CDR3 is CASGLWSSGELFF. The CDR3, as DNA: TGTGCTAGTGGTTTGTGGAGTTCCGGGGAGCTGTTTTTT. Complete variable domain (other parts from reference TRBV12-5 and TRBJ2-2): DARVTQTPRHKVTEMGQEVTMRCQPILGHNTVFWYRQTMMQGLELLAYFRNRAPLDDSGMPKDRFSAEMPDATLATLKIQPSEPRDSAVYFCASGLWSSGELFFGEGSRLTVL.

This chain joins TRBV10-2 and TRBJ1-3; tentatively, D is TRBD1 (5 bases). Germline CDR1 is WSHSY and CDR2 is SAAADI. V was clipped by 6 bases and J by 3 bases, with 12 bases between them. There are 14 residues in the CDR3. CDR3 DNA: TGCGCCAGCAGAGCAGGGATACGTGGAAACACCATATATTTT. Protein product: CASRAGIRGNTIYF.

The CDR3 is CASSAVGGGGEKLFF. The CDR3, as DNA: TGTGCCAGCAGCGCGGTGGGAGGCGGCGGGGAAAAACTGTTTTTT. This chain connects TRBV9 to TRBJ1-4; no firm D call. This CDR3 comprises 15 residues. The V and J ends lost 3 bases and 8 bases respectively, with 17 bases between them. Germline CDR1 and CDR2: SGDLS and YYNGEE.

Only one count was recorded for this clone. The gene calls are TRBV5-1 and TRBJ2-5, with D tentatively TRBD1 (6 bases). The CDR3 consists of 14 residues. The V gene lost 2 bases and the J gene lost 5 bases, with 13 bases spanning the gap. Germline CDR1 and CDR2: SGHRS and YFSETQ. CDR3 loop: CASSFTGSRETQYF. The CDR3 DNA follows: TGCGCCAGCAGCTTTACAGGGTCCCGGGAGACCCAGTACTTC.

Many counts were recorded for this clone. The sample holds other DNA sequences that translate to the same CDR3. The genes are TRBV28 and TRBJ1-1, with TRBD1 identical over 9 bases. Germline V gene data show CDR1 as MDHEN and CDR2 as SYDVKM. The J segment lost 4 bases and the V segment lost 8 bases, leaving 5 bases of the junction unmatched. This CDR3 has 13 amino acids. CDR3 protein: CASRGGQGTEAFF. As DNA, the CDR3 is TGTGCCAGCCGAGGGGGACAGGGCACTGAAGCTTTCTTT.

The sample holds many counts of this clone. The rearrangement links TRBV23-1 to TRBJ1-2; TRBD1 matches 7 bases. TRBV23-1 is given ORF status, its function remaining uncertain. The CDR3 has 16 residues. Trimming at V came to 7 bases and at J to 0 bases, leaving 11 bases not matched to a gene. CDR3 nucleotides: TGCGCCAGCATAACCACGGGGACAGCGACTAACTATGGCTACACCTTC. The encoded protein is CASITTGTATNYGYTF.

V and J are TRBV19 and TRBJ2-4, with a tentative D call TRBD2 (5 bases). The CDR3 covers 14 residues. Germline V gene sequence: CDR1 LNHDA, CDR2 SQIVND (reference sequence). V was pared by 7 bases and J by 0 bases, with 10 bases between. This CDR3 reads CASMDSLAKNIQYF. CDR3 sequence (DNA): TGTGCCAGTATGGACTCCTTAGCCAAAAACATTCAGTACTTC.

The chain links TRBV19 to TRBJ2-4, with 7 bases fitting TRBD2. In germline, CDR1 is LNHDA, CDR2 SQIVND (reference sequence). Germline trimming cut 9 bases from V and 5 bases from J; bases unmatched to any gene: 13. The CDR3 has 15 residues. CDR3 loop: CASSPSGFGENIQYF. The CDR3 DNA sequence: TGTGCCAGCAGCCCTAGCGGTTTTGGGGAAAACATTCAGTACTTC.

This clone was found a few times. The V and J genes are TRBV28 and TRBJ1-3; possibly TRBD1 for D (6 bases). CDR1 is MDHEN and CDR2 is SYDVKM in the germline V gene. CDR3 length: 13 residues. Trimming removed 2 bases from V and 9 bases from J, with 11 bases in between. CDR3 nucleotides: TGTGCCAGCAGTTTACCTACAGGGACCACCATATATTTT. Its translation: CASSLPTGTTIYF.